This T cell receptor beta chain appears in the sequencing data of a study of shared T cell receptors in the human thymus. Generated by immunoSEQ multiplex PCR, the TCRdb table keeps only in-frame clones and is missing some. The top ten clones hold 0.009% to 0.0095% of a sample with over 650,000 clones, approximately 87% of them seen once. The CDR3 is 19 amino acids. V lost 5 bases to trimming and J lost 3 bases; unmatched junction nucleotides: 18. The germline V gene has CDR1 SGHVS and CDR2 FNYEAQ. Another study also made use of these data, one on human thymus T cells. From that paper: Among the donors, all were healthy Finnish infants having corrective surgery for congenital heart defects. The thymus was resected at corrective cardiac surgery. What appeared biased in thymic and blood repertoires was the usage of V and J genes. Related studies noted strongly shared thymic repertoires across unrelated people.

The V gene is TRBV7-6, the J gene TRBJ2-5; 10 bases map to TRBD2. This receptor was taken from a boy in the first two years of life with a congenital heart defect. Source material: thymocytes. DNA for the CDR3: TGTGCCAGCAGCCAACGACTTCGTAGCGGGGGGACCGTGGAAGAGACCCAGTACTTC. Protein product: CASSQRLRSGGTVEETQYF. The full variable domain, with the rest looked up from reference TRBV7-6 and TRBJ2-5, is GAGVSQSPRYKVTKRGQDVALRCDPISGHVSLYWYRQALGQGPEFLTYFNYEAQQDKSGLPNDRFSAERPEGSISTLTIQRTEQRDSAMYRCASSQRLRSGGTVEETQYFGPGTRLLVL.